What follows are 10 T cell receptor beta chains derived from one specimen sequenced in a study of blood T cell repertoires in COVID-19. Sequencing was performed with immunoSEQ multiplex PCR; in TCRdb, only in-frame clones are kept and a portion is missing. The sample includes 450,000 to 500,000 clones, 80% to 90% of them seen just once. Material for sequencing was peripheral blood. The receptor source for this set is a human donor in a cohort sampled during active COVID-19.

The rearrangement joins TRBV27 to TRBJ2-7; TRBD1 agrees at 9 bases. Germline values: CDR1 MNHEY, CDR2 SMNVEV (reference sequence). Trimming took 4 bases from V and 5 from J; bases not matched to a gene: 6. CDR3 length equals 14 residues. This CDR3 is CASSSDRGTHEQYF. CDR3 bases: TGTGCCAGCAGTTCGGACAGGGGAACCCACGAGCAGTACTTC.

CDR3 sequence (DNA): TGTGCCAGTAGCTTCACAGGGTTCCCCGGGGAGCTGTTTTTT. Its translation is CASSFTGFPGELFF. The rearrangement uses TRBV19 and TRBJ2-2; weak D call: TRBD1 (6 bases). V was pared by 6 bases and J by 6 bases, with 14 bases between. The CDR3 spans 14 residues. Germline loops: CDR1 LNHDA, CDR2 SQIVND (reference sequence).

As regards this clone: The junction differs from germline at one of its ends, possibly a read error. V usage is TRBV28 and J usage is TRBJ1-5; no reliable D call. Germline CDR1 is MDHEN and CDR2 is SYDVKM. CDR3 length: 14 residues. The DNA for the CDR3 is TGTGCCAGCAGTTTACGAGTTAGCAGTCAGCCCCAGCATTTT. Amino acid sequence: CASSLRVSSQPQHF. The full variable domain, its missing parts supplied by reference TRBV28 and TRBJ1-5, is DVKVTQSSRYLVKRTGEKVFLECVQDMDHENMFWYRQDPGLGLRLIYFSYDVKMKEKGDIPEGYSVSREKKERFSLILESASTNQTSMYLCASSLRVSSQPQHFGDGTRLSIL.

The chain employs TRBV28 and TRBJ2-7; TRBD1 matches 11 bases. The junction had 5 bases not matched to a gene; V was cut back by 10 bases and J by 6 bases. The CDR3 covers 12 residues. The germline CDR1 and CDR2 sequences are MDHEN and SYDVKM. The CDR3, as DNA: TGTGCCACCCGGACAGGGGGCCGCGAGCAGTACTTC. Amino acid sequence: CATRTGGREQYF. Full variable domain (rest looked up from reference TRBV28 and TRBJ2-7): DVKVTQSSRYLVKRTGEKVFLECVQDMDHENMFWYRQDPGLGLRLIYFSYDVKMKEKGDIPEGYSVSREKKERFSLILESASTNQTSMYLCATRTGGREQYFGPGTRLTVT.

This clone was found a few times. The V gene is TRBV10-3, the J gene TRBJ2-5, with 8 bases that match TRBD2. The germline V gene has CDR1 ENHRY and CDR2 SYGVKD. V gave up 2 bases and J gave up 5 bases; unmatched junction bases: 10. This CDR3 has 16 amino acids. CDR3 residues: CAISEGVGRAVETQYF. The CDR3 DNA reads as TGTGCCATCAGTGAGGGCGTCGGGAGGGCCGTGGAGACCCAGTACTTC.

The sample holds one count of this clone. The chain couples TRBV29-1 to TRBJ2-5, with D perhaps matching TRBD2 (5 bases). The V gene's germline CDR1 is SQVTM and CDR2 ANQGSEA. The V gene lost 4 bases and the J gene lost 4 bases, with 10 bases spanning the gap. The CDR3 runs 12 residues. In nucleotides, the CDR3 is TGCAGCGTTGGCCTGGGGAGAGAGACCCAGTACTTC. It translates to CSVGLGRETQYF. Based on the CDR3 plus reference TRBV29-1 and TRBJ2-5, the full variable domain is SAVISQKPSRDICQRGTSLTIQCQVDSQVTMMFWYRQQPGQSLTLIATANQGSEATYESGFVIDKFPISRPNLTFSTLTVSNMSPEDSSIYLCSVGLGRETQYFGPGTRLLVL.

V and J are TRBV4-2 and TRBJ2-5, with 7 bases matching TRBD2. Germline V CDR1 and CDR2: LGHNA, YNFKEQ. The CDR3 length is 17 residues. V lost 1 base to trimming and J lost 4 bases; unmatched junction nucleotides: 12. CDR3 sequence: CASSQGGAGQGGETQYF. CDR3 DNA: TGTGCCAGCAGCCAAGGGGGAGCGGGGCAGGGAGGAGAGACCCAGTACTTC.

CDR3 sequence reads: CASSRSSGGSTDTQYF. The DNA of the CDR3 is TGTGCCAGTAGCCGATCTAGCGGGGGCAGCACAGATACGCAGTATTTT. The J gene is TRBJ2-3, the V gene TRBV19; 10 nucleotides match TRBD2. The CDR3 runs 16 residues. The junction had 6 bases not matched to a gene; V was cut back by 6 bases and J by 0 bases. Germline loops: CDR1 LNHDA, CDR2 SQIVND (reference sequence).

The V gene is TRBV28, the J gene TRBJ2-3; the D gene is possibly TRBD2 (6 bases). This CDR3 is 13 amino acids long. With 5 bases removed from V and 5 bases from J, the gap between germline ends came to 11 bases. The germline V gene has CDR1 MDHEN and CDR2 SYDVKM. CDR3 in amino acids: CASSGSGVDTQYF. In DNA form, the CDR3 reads TGTGCCAGCAGTGGTAGCGGCGTAGATACGCAGTATTTT.

Written as DNA, the CDR3 is TGCAGCGTTGGTACTAGCGGGGTTTCACCGGGCTACGAGCAGTACTTC. Translated, it gives CSVGTSGVSPGYEQYF. The genes are TRBV29-1 and TRBJ2-7; TRBD2 matches 10 bases. This CDR3 is built from 16 residues. Germline-derived CDR1 and CDR2 are SQVTM and ANQGSEA. J was trimmed by 3 bases and V by 4 bases; bases with no gene match: 12.